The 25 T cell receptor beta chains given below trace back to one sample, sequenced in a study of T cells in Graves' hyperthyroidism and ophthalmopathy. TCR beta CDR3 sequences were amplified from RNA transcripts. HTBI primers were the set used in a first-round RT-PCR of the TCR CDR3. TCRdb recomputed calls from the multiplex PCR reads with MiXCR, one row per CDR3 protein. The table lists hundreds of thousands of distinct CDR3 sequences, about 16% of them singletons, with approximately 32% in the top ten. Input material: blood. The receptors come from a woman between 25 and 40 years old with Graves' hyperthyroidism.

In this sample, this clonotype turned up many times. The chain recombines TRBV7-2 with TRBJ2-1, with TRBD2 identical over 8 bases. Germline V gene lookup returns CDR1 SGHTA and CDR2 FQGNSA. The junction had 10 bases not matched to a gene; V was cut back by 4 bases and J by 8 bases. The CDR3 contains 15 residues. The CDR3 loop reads CASSSSATSVYEQFF. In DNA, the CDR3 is TGTGCCAGCAGCTCCTCCGCGACTAGCGTTTATGAGCAGTTCTTC.

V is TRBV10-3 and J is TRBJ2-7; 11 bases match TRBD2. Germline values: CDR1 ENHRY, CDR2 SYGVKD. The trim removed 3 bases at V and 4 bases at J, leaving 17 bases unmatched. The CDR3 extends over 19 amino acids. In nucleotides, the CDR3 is TGTGCCATCAGTGATCCGGACACTGTAGCGGGAGGGAGTGTATACGAGCAGTACTTC. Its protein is CAISDPDTVAGGSVYEQYF.

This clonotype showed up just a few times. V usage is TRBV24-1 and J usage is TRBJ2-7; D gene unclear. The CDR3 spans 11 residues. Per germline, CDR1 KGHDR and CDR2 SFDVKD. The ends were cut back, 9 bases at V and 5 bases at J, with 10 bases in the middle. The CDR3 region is CATGVRDEQYF. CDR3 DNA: TGTGCCACCGGGGTGAGAGACGAGCAGTACTTC.

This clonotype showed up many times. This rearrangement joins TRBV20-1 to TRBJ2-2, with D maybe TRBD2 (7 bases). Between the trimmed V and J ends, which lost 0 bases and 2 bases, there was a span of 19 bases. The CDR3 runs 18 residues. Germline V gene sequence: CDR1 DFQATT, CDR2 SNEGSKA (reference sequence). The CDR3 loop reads CSARDSGGPSGNTGELFF. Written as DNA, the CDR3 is TGCAGTGCTAGAGATTCTGGGGGCCCTAGCGGCAACACCGGGGAGCTGTTTTTT.

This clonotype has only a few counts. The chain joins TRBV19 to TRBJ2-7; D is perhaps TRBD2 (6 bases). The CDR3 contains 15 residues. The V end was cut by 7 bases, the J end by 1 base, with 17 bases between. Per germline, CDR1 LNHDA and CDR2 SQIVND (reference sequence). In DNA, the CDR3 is TGTGCCAGTACCCCAGCGGGCGGCTCTTCCTACGAGCAGTACTTC. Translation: CASTPAGGSSYEQYF.

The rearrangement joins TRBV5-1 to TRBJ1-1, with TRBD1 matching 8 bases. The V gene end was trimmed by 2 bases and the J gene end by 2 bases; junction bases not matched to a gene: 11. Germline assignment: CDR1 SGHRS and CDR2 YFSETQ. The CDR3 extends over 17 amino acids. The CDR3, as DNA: TGCGCCAGCAGCTTAACGCCCCAGGGGGCGTTTAACACTGAAGCTTTCTTT. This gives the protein CASSLTPQGAFNTEAFF.

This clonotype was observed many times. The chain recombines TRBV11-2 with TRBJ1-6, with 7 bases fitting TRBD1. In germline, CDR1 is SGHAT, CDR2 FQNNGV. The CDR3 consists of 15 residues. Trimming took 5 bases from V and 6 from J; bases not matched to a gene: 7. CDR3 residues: CASSPGQVVNSPLHF. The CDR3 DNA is TGTGCCAGCAGCCCAGGACAGGTGGTTAATTCACCCCTCCACTTT.

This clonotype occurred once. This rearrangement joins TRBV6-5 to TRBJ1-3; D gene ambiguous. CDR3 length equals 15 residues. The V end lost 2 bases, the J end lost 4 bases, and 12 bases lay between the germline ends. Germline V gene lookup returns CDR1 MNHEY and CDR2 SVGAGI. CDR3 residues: CASSYQGLGGNTIYF. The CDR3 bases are TGTGCCAGCAGTTACCAAGGGCTGGGAGGAAACACCATATATTTT.

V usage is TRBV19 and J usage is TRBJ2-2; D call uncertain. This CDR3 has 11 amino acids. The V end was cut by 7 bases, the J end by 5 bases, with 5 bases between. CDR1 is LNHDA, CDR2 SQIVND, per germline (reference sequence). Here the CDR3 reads CASTSTGELFF. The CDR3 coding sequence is TGTGCCAGTACCTCGACCGGGGAGCTGTTTTTT. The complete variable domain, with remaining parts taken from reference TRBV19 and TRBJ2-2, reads DGGITQSPKYLFRKEGQNVTLSCEQNLNHDAMYWYRQDPGQGLRLIYYSQIVNDFQKGDIAEGYSVSREKKESFPLTVTSAQKNPTAFYLCASTSTGELFFGEGSRLTVL.

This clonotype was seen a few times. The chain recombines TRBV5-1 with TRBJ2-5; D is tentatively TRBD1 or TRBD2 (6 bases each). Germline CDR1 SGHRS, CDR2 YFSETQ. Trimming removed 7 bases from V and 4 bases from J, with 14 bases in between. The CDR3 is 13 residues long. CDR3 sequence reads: CASRTEGGETQYF. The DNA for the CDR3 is TGCGCCAGCCGAACAGAGGGGGGAGAGACCCAGTACTTC.

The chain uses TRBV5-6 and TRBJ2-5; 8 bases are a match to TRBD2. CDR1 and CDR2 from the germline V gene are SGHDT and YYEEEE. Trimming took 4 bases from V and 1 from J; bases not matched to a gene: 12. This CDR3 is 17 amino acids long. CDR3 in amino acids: CASSLSVAGLTQETQYF. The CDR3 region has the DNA TGTGCCAGCAGCCTATCGGTAGCGGGATTAACCCAAGAGACCCAGTACTTC. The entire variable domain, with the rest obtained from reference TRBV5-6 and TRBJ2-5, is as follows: DAGVTQSPTHLIKTRGQQVTLRCSPKSGHDTVSWYQQALGQGPQFIFQYYEEEERQRGNFPDRFSGHQFPNYSSELNVNALLLGDSALYLCASSLSVAGLTQETQYFGPGTRLLVL.

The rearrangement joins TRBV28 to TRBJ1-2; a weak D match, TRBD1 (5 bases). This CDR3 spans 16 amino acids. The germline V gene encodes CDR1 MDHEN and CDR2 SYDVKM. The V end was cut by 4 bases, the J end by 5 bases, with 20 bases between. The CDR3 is CASSWGSREAGYGYTF. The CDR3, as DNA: TGTGCCAGCAGTTGGGGGTCGAGGGAGGCTGGGTATGGCTACACCTTC.

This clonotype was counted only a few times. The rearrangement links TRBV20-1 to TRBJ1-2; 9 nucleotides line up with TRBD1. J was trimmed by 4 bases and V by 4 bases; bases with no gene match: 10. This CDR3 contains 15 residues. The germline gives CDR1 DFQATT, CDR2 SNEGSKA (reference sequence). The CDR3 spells CSATSLGTGSYGYTF. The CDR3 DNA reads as TGCAGTGCTACTAGTCTCGGGACAGGGAGCTATGGCTACACCTTC.

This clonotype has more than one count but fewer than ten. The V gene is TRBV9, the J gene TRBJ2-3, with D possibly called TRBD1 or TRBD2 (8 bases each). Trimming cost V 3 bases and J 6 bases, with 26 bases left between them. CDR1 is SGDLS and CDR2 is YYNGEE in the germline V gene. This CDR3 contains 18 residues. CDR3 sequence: CASSGNLRSGRQGDTQYF. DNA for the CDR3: TGTGCCAGCAGCGGTAACCTCCGCAGCGGGAGACAGGGGGATACGCAGTATTTT.

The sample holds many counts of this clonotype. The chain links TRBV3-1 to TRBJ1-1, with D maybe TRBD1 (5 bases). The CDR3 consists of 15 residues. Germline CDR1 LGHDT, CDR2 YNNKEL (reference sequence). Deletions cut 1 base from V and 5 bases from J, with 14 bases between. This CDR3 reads CASSQVRRGRTEAFF. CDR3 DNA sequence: TGTGCCAGCAGCCAAGTTCGGCGGGGGAGGACTGAAGCTTTCTTT.

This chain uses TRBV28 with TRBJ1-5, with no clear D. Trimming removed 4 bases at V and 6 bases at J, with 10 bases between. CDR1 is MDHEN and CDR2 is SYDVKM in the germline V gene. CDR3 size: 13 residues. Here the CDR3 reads CASSSSQIQPQHF. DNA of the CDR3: TGTGCCAGCAGTTCCTCCCAAATTCAGCCCCAGCATTTT.

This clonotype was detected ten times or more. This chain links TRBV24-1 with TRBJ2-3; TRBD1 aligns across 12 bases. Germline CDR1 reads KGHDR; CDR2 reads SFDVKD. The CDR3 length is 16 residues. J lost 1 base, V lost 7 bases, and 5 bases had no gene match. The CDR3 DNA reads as TGTGCCACCAGCGGGACAGGGGGCGCCGGCACAGATACGCAGTATTTT. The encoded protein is CATSGTGGAGTDTQYF.

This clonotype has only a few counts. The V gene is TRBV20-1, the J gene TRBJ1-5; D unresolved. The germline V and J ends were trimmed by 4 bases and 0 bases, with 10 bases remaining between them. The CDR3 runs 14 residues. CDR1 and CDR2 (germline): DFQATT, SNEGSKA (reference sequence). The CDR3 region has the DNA TGCAGTGCTATTTCCGGGTCTAGCAATCAGCCCCAGCATTTT. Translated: CSAISGSSNQPQHF.

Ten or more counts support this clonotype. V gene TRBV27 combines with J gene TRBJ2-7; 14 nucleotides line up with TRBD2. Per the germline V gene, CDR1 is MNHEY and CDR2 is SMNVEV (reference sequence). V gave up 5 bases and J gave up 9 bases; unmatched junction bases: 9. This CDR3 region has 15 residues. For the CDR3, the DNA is TGTGCCAGCAGTGCGGCGGGACTAGCGGGAGACTGGCAGTACTTC. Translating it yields CASSAAGLAGDWQYF.

The CDR3 region is CASALGGSNQETQYF. CDR3 nucleotides: TGTGCCAGTGCCCTGGGGGGATCAAACCAAGAGACCCAGTACTTC. V is TRBV19 and J is TRBJ2-5, with D maybe TRBD2 (6 bases). Germline lookup yields CDR1 LNHDA and CDR2 SQIVND (reference sequence). The CDR3 is 15 amino acids. V shed 8 bases and J shed 0 bases, with 16 bases lying between them.

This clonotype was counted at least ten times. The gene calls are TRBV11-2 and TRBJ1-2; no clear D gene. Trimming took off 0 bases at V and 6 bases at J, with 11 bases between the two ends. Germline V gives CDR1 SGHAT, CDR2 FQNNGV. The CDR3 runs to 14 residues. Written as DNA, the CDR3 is TGTGCCAGCAGCTTAGATTGGCGGGGAAATGGCTACACCTTC. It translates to CASSLDWRGNGYTF. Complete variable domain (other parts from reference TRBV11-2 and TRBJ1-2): EAGVAQSPRYKIIEKRQSVAFWCNPISGHATLYWYQQILGQGPKLLIQFQNNGVVDDSQLPKDRFSAERLKGVDSTLKIQPAKLEDSAVYLCASSLDWRGNGYTFGSGTRLTVV.

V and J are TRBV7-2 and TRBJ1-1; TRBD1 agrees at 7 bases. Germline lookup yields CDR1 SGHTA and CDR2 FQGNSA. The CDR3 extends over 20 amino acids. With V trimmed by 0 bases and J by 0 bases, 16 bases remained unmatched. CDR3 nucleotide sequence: TGTGCCAGCAGCTTAGCCCGTAGGACAGGTTCGTTAAGGATGAACACTGAAGCTTTCTTT. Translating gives CASSLARRTGSLRMNTEAFF.

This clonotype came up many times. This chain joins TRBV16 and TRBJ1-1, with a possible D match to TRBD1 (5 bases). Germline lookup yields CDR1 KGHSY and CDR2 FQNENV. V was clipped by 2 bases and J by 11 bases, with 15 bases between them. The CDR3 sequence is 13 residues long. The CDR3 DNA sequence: TGTGCCAGCAGCCAACAGGAGGGGTCTGGGGCTTTCTTT. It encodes CASSQQEGSGAFF.

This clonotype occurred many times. The CDR3 loop is CASSLAGQGEWNEQFF. CDR3 in DNA: TGTGCCAGCAGCTTAGCCGGACAGGGGGAATGGAATGAGCAGTTCTTC. The rearrangement links TRBV11-2 to TRBJ2-1; 10 bases line up with TRBD1. V shed 1 base and J 7 bases; nucleotides not matched to a gene: 7. Germline loops: CDR1 SGHAT, CDR2 FQNNGV. The CDR3 sequence is 16 residues long.

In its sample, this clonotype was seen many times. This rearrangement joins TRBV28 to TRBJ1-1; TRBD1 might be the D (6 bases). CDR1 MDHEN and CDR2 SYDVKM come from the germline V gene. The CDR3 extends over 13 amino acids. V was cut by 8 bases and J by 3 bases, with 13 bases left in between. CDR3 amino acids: CASLGTFDTEAFF. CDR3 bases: TGTGCCAGCCTAGGGACATTCGACACTGAAGCTTTCTTT.